The present T cell receptor beta chain was sequenced within a study of PD-1 blockade in classical Hodgkin lymphoma (dated by TCRdb to 2019 to 2021). In the study overall: Nivolumab dosing was 3 mg/kg intravenously every 2 weeks, continuing until either disease progression or unacceptable toxicity. A peripheral blood immune signature of response to PD-1 blockade in classical Hodgkin lymphoma was defined using TCR beta sequencing and CyTOF. What the authors observed across the whole study: CD4+ but not CD8+ TCR diversity rose significantly by C4D1 (p=0.0027 vs p=0.16), most apparent in complete responders (p=0.02). Baseline TCR diversity was reported to be lower in newly diagnosed patients than in healthy donors, and even lower in relapsed/refractory patients. Baseline diversity similar to that of newly diagnosed patients was observed in trial patients achieving complete response, whereas significantly lower diversity was observed in partial responders and progressors. The study covered only a single clinical trial cohort, and the causes of the repertoire differences, possibly disease activity or prior therapy, were still not defined. Lower diversity was seen in patients whose nivolumab began less than 1 year after ASCT, and these patients were left out of later analyses so that immune reconstitution would not confound the results.

This clone was seen just once. The clone's antigen remains unknown. No much larger clone is present one base from it, and per-base qualities are unavailable. This specimen's time point label, per the study, means: cycle 2 day 1 (C2D1) of nivolumab. Every trial patient had relapsed after autologous stem cell transplantation, and cohorts A, B and C differed in prior brentuximab vedotin exposure. A total of under 70 patients with relapsed/refractory classical Hodgkin lymphoma made up the trial cohort, and each patient's best overall response was complete response, partial response or progressive disease. Single-agent nivolumab was administered to trial patients in the multi-cohort phase II CheckMate 205 trial. An independent review committee assessed best overall response by applying the 2007 International Working Group response criteria. Trial PBMCs were obtained immediately prior to nivolumab initiation (C1D1) and on therapy at cycle 2 day 1 and cycle 4 day 1. Peripheral blood was collected in 8 mL Vacutainer Cell Preparation Tubes, from which PBMCs were isolated by centrifugation and then cryopreserved.

Genomic DNA was extracted with the Qiagen DNeasy kit from unsorted PBMCs and from negatively selected CD4+ and CD8+ fractions. TCR beta CDR3 regions were amplified by immunoSEQ multiplex PCR using primers annealing to V and J segments. Amplification bias was minimized using a synthetic immune receptor repertoire, and residual bias was removed computationally after sequencing. The study's processing was this. Custom Python scripts were used to quantify repertoire diversity as the Shannon entropy index. The unsorted, CD4+ and CD8+ repertoires were each analyzed separately, with the exception of combined analyses, where CD4+ and CD8+ sequences were merged in silico. A clone was considered expanded if an increase in frequency of at least 2-fold after treatment relative to C1D1 was found, and a pseudocount of 0.5 was applied to clones undetected at baseline. Singleton clones were defined as clones with 0 or 1 copy at C1D1, and non-singleton clones were defined as clones with 2 or more copies. Clones expanded in unsorted samples were labelled as CD4+, CD8+ or unknown by matching protein sequences in sorted samples from the same patient. Wilcoxon tests on paired samples were used to test diversity changes from C1D1 to C4D1. The immuneACCESS repertoire file appears here via TCRdb, limited to in-frame rearrangements. These files lack a portion of the clones; in checked studies, under half of the deficit traces to unresolved V genes, and the cause of the others is not known. V and J calls and clone size are as listed in that table; D and trimming were resolved from the DNA. The sample table lists 50,000 to 75,000 clones, approximately 90% of them with a count of one. Under 6.5% of the sample comes from the top ten.

The CDR3 measures 15 amino acids from cysteine to phenylalanine. The retained sequence is limited to the CDR3, 45 bases, with the frame set at the first base. V sheds 0 bases and J sheds 0 bases, leaving 9 bases between their ends. CDR1 and CDR2 are read off the germline V gene as SGHRS and YFSETQ. Sequences were derived from peripheral blood mononuclear cells (PBMCs), sampled before the second cycle of nivolumab. Recombination joined TRBV5-1 with TRBJ2-5, with the D gene not confidently named. This TCR was sampled from a human donor with classical Hodgkin lymphoma. CDR3 sequence: CASSLAGPYQETQYF. The DNA sequence is given as TGCGCCAGCAGCTTGGCCGGCCCGTACCAAGAGACCCAGTACTTC. Extended through the reference TRBV5-1 and TRBJ2-5 proteins, this CDR3 yields the full variable domain: KAGVTQTPRYLIKTRGQQVTLSCSPISGHRSVSWYQQTPGQGLQFLFEYFSETQRNKGNFPGRFSGRQFSNSRSEMNVSTLELGDSALYLCASSLAGPYQETQYFGPGTRLLVL.